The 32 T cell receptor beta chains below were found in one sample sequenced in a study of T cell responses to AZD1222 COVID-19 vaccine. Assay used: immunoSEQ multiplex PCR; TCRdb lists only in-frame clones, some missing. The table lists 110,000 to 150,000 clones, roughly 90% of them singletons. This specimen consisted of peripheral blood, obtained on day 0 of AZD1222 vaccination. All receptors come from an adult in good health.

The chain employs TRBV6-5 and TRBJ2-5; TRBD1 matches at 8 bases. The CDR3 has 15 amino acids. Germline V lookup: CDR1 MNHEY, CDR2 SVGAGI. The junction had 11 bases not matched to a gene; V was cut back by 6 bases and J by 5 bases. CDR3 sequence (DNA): TGTGCCAGCAGGGACCGGGACAGGAAAAGTGAGACCCAGTACTTC. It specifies CASRDRDRKSETQYF.

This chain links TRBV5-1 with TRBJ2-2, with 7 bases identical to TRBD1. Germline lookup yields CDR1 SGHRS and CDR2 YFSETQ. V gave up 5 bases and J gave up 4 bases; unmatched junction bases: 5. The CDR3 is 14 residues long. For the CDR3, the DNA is TGCGCCAGCAGGAGGGGACAGAGCACCGGGGAGCTGTTTTTT. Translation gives CASRRGQSTGELFF.

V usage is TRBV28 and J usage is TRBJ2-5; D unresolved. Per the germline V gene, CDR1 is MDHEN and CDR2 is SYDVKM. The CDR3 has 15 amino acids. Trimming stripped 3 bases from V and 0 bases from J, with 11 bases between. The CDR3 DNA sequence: TGTGCCAGCAGTTTGGTCGGCCAGAACCAAGAGACCCAGTACTTC. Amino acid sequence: CASSLVGQNQETQYF.

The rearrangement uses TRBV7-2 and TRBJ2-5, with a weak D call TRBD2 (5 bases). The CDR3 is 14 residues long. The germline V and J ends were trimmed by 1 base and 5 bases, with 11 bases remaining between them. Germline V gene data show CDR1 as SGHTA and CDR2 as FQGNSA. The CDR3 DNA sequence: TGTGCCAGCAGCTTAGTGGGGTCGGGGGAGACCCAGTACTTC. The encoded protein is CASSLVGSGETQYF.

CDR3 region: CASSDPGSYEQYF. For the CDR3, the DNA is TGTGCCAGCAGCGATCCAGGGAGCTACGAGCAGTACTTC. The V gene is TRBV9, the J gene TRBJ2-7; D may correspond to TRBD1 or TRBD2 (5 bases each). Trimming pared 3 bases from V and 3 bases from J, leaving 10 bases between. This CDR3 is 13 amino acids long. Germline CDR1 and CDR2: SGDLS and YYNGEE.

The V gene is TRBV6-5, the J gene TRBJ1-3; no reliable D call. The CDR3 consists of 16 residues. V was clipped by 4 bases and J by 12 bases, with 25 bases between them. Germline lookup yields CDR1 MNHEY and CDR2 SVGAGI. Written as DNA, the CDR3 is TGTGCCAGCAGTTCCCATTTCACCAAACCCCTCAGGAGCATATATTTT. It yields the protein CASSSHFTKPLRSIYF.

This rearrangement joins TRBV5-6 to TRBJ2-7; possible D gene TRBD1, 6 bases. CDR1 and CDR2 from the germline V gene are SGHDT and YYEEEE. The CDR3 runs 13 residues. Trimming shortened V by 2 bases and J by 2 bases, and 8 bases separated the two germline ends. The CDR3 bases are TGTGCCAGCAGCTTACAGGGTGCCTACGAGCAGTACTTC. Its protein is CASSLQGAYEQYF. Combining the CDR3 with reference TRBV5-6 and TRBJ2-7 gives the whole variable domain DAGVTQSPTHLIKTRGQQVTLRCSPKSGHDTVSWYQQALGQGPQFIFQYYEEEERQRGNFPDRFSGHQFPNYSSELNVNALLLGDSALYLCASSLQGAYEQYFGPGTRLTVT.

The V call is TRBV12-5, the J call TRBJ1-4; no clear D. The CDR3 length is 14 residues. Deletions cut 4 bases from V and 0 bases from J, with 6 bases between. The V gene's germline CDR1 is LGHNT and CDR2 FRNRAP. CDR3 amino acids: CASGWSSTNEKLFF. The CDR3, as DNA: TGTGCTAGTGGTTGGAGTTCAACTAATGAAAAACTGTTTTTT.

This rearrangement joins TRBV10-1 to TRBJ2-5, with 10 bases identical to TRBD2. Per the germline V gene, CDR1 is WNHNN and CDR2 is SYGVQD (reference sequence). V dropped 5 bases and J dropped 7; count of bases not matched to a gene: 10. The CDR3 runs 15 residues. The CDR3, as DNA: TGCGCCAGCAGTCGGCTAGCGGGAGCGGGGGGGACCCAGTACTTC. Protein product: CASSRLAGAGGTQYF.

The CDR3 sequence is CASSQAVTGELFF. CDR3 sequence (DNA): TGTGCCAGCAGCCAAGCCGTGACCGGGGAGCTGTTTTTT. The V call is TRBV3-1 (or the pseudogene TRBV3-2), the J call TRBJ2-2, with D unresolved. The V gene lost 1 base and the J gene lost 5 bases, with 5 bases spanning the gap. CDR1 is LGHDT and CDR2 is YNNKEL in the germline V gene (reference sequence). This CDR3 is 13 amino acids long.

CDR3 in DNA: TGTGCCAGCAGCCAAGGGTTGGCAGGGCATGGCTACACCTTC. This gives the protein CASSQGLAGHGYTF. The chain recombines TRBV4-2 with TRBJ1-2; tentative D call: TRBD1 (5 bases). CDR3 length: 14 residues. V gave up 1 base and J gave up 6 bases, with 12 bases separating them. Germline V CDR1 and CDR2: LGHNA, YNFKEQ.

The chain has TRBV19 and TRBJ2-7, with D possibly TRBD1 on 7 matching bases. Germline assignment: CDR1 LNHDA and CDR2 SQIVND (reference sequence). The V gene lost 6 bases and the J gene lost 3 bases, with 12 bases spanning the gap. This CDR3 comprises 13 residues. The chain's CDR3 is CASSARGVYEQYF. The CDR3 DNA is TGTGCCAGTAGCGCCAGGGGGGTCTACGAGCAGTACTTC.

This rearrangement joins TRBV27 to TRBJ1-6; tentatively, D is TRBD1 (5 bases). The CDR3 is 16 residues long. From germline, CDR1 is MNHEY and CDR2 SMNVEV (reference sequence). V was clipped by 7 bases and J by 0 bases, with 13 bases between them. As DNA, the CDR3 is TGTGCCAGCAAAACTACAGGAGGCTCCTATAATTCACCCCTCCACTTT. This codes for CASKTTGGSYNSPLHF.

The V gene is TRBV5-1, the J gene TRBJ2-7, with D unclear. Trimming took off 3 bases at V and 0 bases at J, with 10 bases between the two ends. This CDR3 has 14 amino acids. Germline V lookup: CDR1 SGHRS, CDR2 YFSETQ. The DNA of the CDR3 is TGCGCCAGCAGCTCGGACGGCGACTCCTACGAGCAGTACTTC. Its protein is CASSSDGDSYEQYF. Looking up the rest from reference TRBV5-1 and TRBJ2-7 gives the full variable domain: KAGVTQTPRYLIKTRGQQVTLSCSPISGHRSVSWYQQTPGQGLQFLFEYFSETQRNKGNFPGRFSGRQFSNSRSEMNVSTLELGDSALYLCASSSDGDSYEQYFGPGTRLTVT.

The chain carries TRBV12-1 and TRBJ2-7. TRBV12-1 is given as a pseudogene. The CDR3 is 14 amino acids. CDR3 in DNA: TGTGCCAGCAGCTCCGGGACCCTACCATACGAGCAGTACTTC. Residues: CASSSGTLPYEQYF.

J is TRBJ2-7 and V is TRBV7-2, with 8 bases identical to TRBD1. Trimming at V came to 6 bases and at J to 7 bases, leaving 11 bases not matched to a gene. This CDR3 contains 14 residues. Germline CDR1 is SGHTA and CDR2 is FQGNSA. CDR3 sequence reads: CASSPGGLTREQYF. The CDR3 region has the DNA TGTGCCAGCAGTCCAGGGGGCCTCACGCGGGAGCAGTACTTC.

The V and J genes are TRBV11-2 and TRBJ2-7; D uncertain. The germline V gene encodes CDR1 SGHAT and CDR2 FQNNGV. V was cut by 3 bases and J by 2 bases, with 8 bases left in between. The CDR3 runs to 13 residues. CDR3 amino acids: CASSFGSAYEQYF. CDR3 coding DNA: TGTGCCAGCAGCTTCGGGTCCGCCTACGAGCAGTACTTC.

CDR3 loop: CASSSRTATEAFF. Written as DNA, the CDR3 is TGTGCCAGCAGCTCTCGGACAGCCACTGAAGCTTTCTTT. The rearrangement uses TRBV6-2 or TRBV6-3 and TRBJ1-1, with D possibly matching TRBD1 (6 bases). CDR1 and CDR2 (germline): MNHEY, SVGEGT. Trimming left V 6 bases short and J 4 bases short, with 12 bases between. The CDR3 runs 13 residues.

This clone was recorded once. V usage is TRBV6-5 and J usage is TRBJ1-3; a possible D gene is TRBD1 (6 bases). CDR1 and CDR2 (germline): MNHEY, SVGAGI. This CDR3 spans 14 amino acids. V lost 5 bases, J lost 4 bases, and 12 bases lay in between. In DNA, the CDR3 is TGTGCCAGCAGTCCACAGGGAAACGGAAACACCATATATTTT. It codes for CASSPQGNGNTIYF.

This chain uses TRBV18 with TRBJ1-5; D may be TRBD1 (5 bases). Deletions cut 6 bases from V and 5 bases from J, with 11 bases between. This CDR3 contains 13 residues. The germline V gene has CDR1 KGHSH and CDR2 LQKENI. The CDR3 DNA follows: TGTGCCAGCTCCCTGGCGGGGGATCAGCCCCAGCATTTT. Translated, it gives CASSLAGDQPQHF.

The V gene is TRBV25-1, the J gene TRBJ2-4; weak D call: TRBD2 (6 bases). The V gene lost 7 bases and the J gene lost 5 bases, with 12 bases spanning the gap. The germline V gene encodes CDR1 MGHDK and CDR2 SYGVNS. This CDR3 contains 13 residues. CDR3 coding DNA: TGTGCCAGCACGGACTATCCAGAAAACATTCAGTACTTC. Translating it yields CASTDYPENIQYF.

CDR3 sequence: CASSLYPKGGPGELFF. The CDR3 DNA follows: TGTGCCAGCAGCTTATATCCAAAAGGGGGCCCCGGGGAGCTGTTTTTT. This chain connects TRBV11-2 to TRBJ2-2, with 7 bases aligning to TRBD1. The CDR3 is 16 residues long. From germline, CDR1 is SGHAT and CDR2 FQNNGV. Trimming at V came to 2 bases and at J to 6 bases, leaving 9 bases not matched to a gene.

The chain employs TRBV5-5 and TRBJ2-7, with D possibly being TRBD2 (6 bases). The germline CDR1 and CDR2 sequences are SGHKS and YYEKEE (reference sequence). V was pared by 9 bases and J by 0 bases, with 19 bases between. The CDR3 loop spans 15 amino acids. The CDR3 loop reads CATSTEGHSSYEQYF. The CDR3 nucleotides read TGTGCCACCTCCACGGAGGGCCATAGCTCCTACGAGCAGTACTTC.

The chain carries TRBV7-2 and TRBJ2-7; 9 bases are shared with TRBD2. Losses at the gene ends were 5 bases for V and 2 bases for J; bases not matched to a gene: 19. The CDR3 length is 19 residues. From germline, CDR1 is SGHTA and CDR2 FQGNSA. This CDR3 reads CASSLRAPPSSGTPYEQYF. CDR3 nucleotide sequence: TGTGCCAGCAGCCTTAGAGCCCCCCCCTCTAGCGGGACCCCCTACGAGCAGTACTTC.

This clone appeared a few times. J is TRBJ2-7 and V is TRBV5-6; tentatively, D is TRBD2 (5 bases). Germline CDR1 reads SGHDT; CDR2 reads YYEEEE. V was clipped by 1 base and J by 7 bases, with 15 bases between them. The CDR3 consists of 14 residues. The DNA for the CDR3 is TGTGCCAGCAGCTTGTATACCGCGCCGGGGGAGCAGTACTTC. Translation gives CASSLYTAPGEQYF.

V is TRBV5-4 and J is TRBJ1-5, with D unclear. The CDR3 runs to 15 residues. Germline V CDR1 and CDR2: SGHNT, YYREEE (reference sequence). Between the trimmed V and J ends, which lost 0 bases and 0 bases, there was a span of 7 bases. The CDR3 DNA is TGTGCCAGCAGCTTGGGTGGGAATAGCAATCAGCCCCAGCATTTT. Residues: CASSLGGNSNQPQHF.

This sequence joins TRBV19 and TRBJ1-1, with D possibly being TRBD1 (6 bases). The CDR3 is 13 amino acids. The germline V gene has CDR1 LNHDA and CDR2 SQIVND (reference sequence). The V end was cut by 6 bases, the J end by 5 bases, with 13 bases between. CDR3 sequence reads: CASSSVRGTEAFF. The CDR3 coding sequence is TGTGCCAGTAGCTCCGTAAGGGGGACTGAAGCTTTCTTT.

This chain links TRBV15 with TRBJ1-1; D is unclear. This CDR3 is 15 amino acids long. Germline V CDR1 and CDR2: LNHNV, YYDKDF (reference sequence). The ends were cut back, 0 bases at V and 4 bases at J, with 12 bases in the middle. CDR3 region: CATSRERFAATEAFF. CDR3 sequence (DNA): TGTGCCACCAGCAGAGAACGGTTTGCGGCCACTGAAGCTTTCTTT.

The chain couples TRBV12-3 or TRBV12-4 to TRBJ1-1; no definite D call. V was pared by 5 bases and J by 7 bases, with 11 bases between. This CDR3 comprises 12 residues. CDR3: CASSTTPGEAFF. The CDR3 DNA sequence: TGTGCCAGCAGTACTACACCAGGTGAAGCTTTCTTT.

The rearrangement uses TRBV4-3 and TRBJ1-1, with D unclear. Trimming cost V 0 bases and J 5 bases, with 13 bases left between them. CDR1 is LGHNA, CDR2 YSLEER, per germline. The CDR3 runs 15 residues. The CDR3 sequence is CASSQDVAGGTEAFF. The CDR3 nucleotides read TGCGCCAGCAGCCAAGACGTCGCGGGCGGGACTGAAGCTTTCTTT.

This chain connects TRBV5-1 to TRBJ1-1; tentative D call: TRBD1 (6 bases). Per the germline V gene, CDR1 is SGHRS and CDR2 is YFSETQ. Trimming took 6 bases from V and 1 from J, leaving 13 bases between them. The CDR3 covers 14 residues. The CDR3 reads CASNLPGANTEAFF. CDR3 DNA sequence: TGCGCCAGCAATCTACCGGGGGCGAACACTGAAGCTTTCTTT.

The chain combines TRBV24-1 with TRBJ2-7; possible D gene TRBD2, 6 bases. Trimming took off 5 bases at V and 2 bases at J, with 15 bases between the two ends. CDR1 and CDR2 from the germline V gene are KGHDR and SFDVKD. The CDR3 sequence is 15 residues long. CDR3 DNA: TGTGCCACCAGTGTCCTAACGGGAGACACCTACGAGCAGTACTTC. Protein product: CATSVLTGDTYEQYF.